This TCR beta chain was captured by sequencing in a study of blood T cell repertoires in COVID-19. The CDR3 is 16 amino acids. Germline V gene lookup returns CDR1 MNHEY and CDR2 SMNVEV (reference sequence). The V and J ends lost 0 bases and 0 bases respectively, with 11 bases between them. Only in-frame clones appear in the TCRdb table, and some are missing; sequencing was by immunoSEQ multiplex PCR. Among 290,000 or so clones, roughly 87% were seen once, and the ten largest hold about 2%. Sequencing was carried out using peripheral blood. The origin of this receptor is a man younger than 35 with active or convalescent COVID-19. The genes are TRBV27 and TRBJ1-1; perhaps TRBD1 as D (5 bases). CDR3 loop: CASSLSTGALNTEAFF. The CDR3 bases are TGTGCCAGCAGTTTATCAACTGGGGCTTTGAACACTGAAGCTTTCTTT.